Listed below are T cell receptor beta chains from one sample, sequenced in a study of beta chain features in type 1 diabetes. Profiled with immunoSEQ multiplex PCR; TCRdb holds only in-frame clones, not every one. This table holds under 400,000 clones, about 20% found once. The sample comprised naive CD4+ T cells from blood. The origin of the receptors is a woman aged 18-35 years in good health. Both conserved end residues are part of each CDR3. The D gene is left open where the match is weak. Some rows mark clone size as missing; the rest say once, few, many or name a class of expanded clone.

D: NA; size: once; V: TRBV6-6; J: TRBJ1-1; DNA: TGTGCCAGCAGTTACTCTCTGCCGGGATTGAACACTGAAGCTTTCTTT; CDR3: CASSYSLPGLNTEAFF
D: TRBD1; size: few; V: TRBV29-1; J: TRBJ2-7; DNA: TGCAGCGTCCGGGACAGGGGGGACTACGAGCAGTACTTC; CDR3: CSVRDRGDYEQYF
D: TRBD2; size: few; V: TRBV4-2; J: TRBJ2-1; DNA: TGTGCCAGCTCCTCAACTAGCGGGGGGGCCGATGAGCAGTTCTTC; CDR3: CASSSTSGGADEQFF
D: TRBD1; size: NA; V: TRBV10-3; J: TRBJ1-1; DNA: TGTGCCATCAGGGGACAGGCTCCTTCGGGCACTGAAGCTTTCTTT; CDR3: CAIRGQAPSGTEAFF
D: NA; size: few; V: TRBV20-1; J: TRBJ1-1; DNA: TGCAGTGCTAGAGGGGGGGTGGGCGCGCTCTTT; CDR3: CSARGGVGALF
D: NA; size: NA; V: TRBV4-3; J: TRBJ2-6; DNA: TGCGCCAGCAGCCAAGATCTAGGGGCTCACTCTGGGGCCAACGTCCTGACTTTC; CDR3: CASSQDLGAHSGANVLTF
D: NA; size: NA; V: TRBV18; J: TRBJ1-5; DNA: TGTGCCAGCTCACCGGAGAGAAATCAGCCCCAGCATTTT; CDR3: CASSPERNQPQHF
D: NA; size: few; V: TRBV30; J: TRBJ2-4; DNA: TGTGCCTGGAGTACCCACCGGGAGCGGAAAAACATTCAGTACTTC; CDR3: CAWSTHRERKNIQYF
D: NA; size: few; V: TRBV29-1; J: TRBJ1-5; DNA: TGCAGCGTTGCATGGCAGAGCAATCAGCCCCAGCATTTT; CDR3: CSVAWQSNQPQHF
D: TRBD1; size: NA; V: TRBV11-2; J: TRBJ1-2; DNA: TGTGCCAGCAGCTGGGACAGTAACTATGGCTACACCTTC; CDR3: CASSWDSNYGYTF
D: TRBD2; size: NA; V: TRBV30; J: TRBJ2-1; DNA: TGTGCCTGGAGTATCGGACTAGCGGGTAGGAATGAGCAGTTCTTC; CDR3: CAWSIGLAGRNEQFF
D: TRBD2; size: NA; V: TRBV6-1; J: TRBJ2-3; DNA: TGTGCCAGCAGTGAACGGGGGGTGGGCACAGATACGCAGTATTTT; CDR3: CASSERGVGTDTQYF
D: NA; size: few; V: TRBV30; J: TRBJ1-1; DNA: TGTGCCTGGAGTGCGGGACTCACTGAAGCTTTCTTT; CDR3: CAWSAGLTEAFF
D: TRBD1; size: NA; V: TRBV5-4; J: TRBJ2-7; DNA: TGTGCCAGCAGCTTACCGGGACAGGGGGCGAGCGAGCAGTACTTC; CDR3: CASSLPGQGASEQYF
D: NA; size: NA; V: TRBV18; J: TRBJ1-5; DNA: TGTGCCAGCTCACCACAAGGCAGGGGCGGCCAGCCCCAGCATTTT; CDR3: CASSPQGRGGQPQHF
D: NA; size: NA; V: TRBV5-1; J: TRBJ1-2; DNA: TGCGCCAGCAGCCTGCTCCTCCGGGGGGAAGGCTACACCTTC; CDR3: CASSLLLRGEGYTF
D: TRBD2; size: few; V: TRBV5-1; J: TRBJ2-7; DNA: TGCGCCAGCAGCCAGACACAAGCGGGGGGATCCTACGAGCAGTACTTC; CDR3: CASSQTQAGGSYEQYF
D: NA; size: NA; V: TRBV7-2; J: TRBJ1-2; DNA: TGTGCCAGCAGCTTAGCAAGTGGACAAATGTATGGCTACACCTTC; CDR3: CASSLASGQMYGYTF
D: TRBD2; size: NA; V: TRBV9; J: TRBJ2-5; DNA: TGTGCCAGCAGCGCAAGCGGGAGCGGCGAGACCCAGTACTTC; CDR3: CASSASGSGETQYF
D: TRBD1; size: few; V: TRBV2; J: TRBJ2-3; DNA: TGTGCCAGCAGAATGGGACAGAGCACAGATACGCAGTATTTT; CDR3: CASRMGQSTDTQYF
D: TRBD2; size: few; V: TRBV27; J: TRBJ2-1; DNA: TGTGCCAGCAGTGGGGGGGACGGTTACAATGAGCAGTTCTTC; CDR3: CASSGGDGYNEQFF
D: TRBD1; size: NA; V: TRBV9; J: TRBJ1-1; DNA: TGTGCCAGCAGCCAAGGGAACACAGGGGTCACTGAAGCTTTCTTT; CDR3: CASSQGNTGVTEAFF
D: TRBD2; size: few; V: TRBV5-1; J: TRBJ2-1; DNA: TGCGCCAGCAGCTTCTCCCCTAGCGGGAGTCTAAGCAATGAGCAGTTCTTC; CDR3: CASSFSPSGSLSNEQFF
D: TRBD1; size: few; V: TRBV29-1; J: TRBJ1-2; DNA: TGCAGCGGGGGGACAGCAAGCAACTATGGCTACACCTTC; CDR3: CSGGTASNYGYTF
D: NA; size: few; V: TRBV11-2; J: TRBJ2-1; DNA: TGTGCCAGCAGCTTAGGACGGGGAGGTAATGAGCAGTTCTTC; CDR3: CASSLGRGGNEQFF
D: TRBD2; size: NA; V: TRBV4-1; J: TRBJ2-7; DNA: TGCGCCAGCAGCCAGCAGCGGGGCCCCTACGAGCAGTACTTC; CDR3: CASSQQRGPYEQYF
D: NA; size: NA; V: TRBV5-1; J: TRBJ2-2; DNA: TGCGCCAGCAGCTTGGAACAGGGGAACACCGGGGAGCTGTTTTTT; CDR3: CASSLEQGNTGELFF
D: TRBD1; size: once; V: TRBV18; J: TRBJ1-4; DNA: TGTGCCAGCTCACTGTCAGGGGGCCCTAATGAAAAACTGTTTTTT; CDR3: CASSLSGGPNEKLFF
D: TRBD2; size: once; V: TRBV9; J: TRBJ2-2; DNA: TGTGCCAGCAGCGCTCGAAGCGGCGGCCTGGGAGGGGGGGAGCTGTTTTTT; CDR3: CASSARSGGLGGGELFF
D: TRBD1; size: once; V: TRBV5-1; J: TRBJ2-5; DNA: TGCGCCAGCACACGGACAGGGGCCTTCCAAGAGACCCAGTACTTC; CDR3: CASTRTGAFQETQYF
D: NA; size: NA; V: TRBV7-2; J: TRBJ1-5; DNA: TGTGCCAGCAGCTTATGGGCACCAAATCAGCCCCAGCATTTT; CDR3: CASSLWAPNQPQHF
D: NA; size: few; V: TRBV13; J: TRBJ2-7; DNA: TGTGCCAGCAGCTTAGAAGTAGAAAGGTTCAGGAATTACGAGCAGTACTTC; CDR3: CASSLEVERFRNYEQYF
D: TRBD2; size: few; V: TRBV9; J: TRBJ2-2; DNA: TGTGCCAGCAGCACTGGGACTAGCGCTGTCACCGGGGAGCTGTTTTTT; CDR3: CASSTGTSAVTGELFF
D: NA; size: NA; V: TRBV4-1; J: TRBJ2-1; DNA: TGCGCCAGCAGCCAACCCGGAACCGGGACACCGGACAATGAGCAGTTCTTC; CDR3: CASSQPGTGTPDNEQFF
D: TRBD2; size: NA; V: TRBV7-3; J: TRBJ2-4; DNA: TGTGCCAGCAGCTCTCAACTAGCGGGGAGATACAAAAACATTCAGTACTTC; CDR3: CASSSQLAGRYKNIQYF
D: NA; size: few; V: TRBV6-6; J: TRBJ1-1; DNA: TGTGCCAGCACTATACAGGGTACCACTGAAGCTTTCTTT; CDR3: CASTIQGTTEAFF